This entry features one TCR beta chain sequence. Using its own MiXCR run on the PCR reads, TCRdb lists one record per CDR3 protein. The data hold 5,000 to 6,500 distinct CDR3 sequences, with approximately 67% observed a single time. The data belong to a study of CD4 and CD8 cells across lung adenocarcinoma regions. CDR3 length: 15 amino acids. V lost 0 bases and J 0 bases, leaving 9 bases between the germline ends. Germline-derived CDR1 and CDR2 are MNHEY and SVGAGI. The TCR sequence derives from a female donor with lung adenocarcinoma. The CD4 and CD8 labels of this study may be unreliable. This sequence joins TRBV6-5 and TRBJ2-7, with a possible D match to TRBD1 (6 bases). The specimen was CD4+ T cells from the center of a lung tumor. This CDR3 is CASSYSQGSSYEQYF. CDR3 nucleotides: TGTGCCAGCAGTTACTCACAGGGCTCCTCCTACGAGCAGTACTTC.